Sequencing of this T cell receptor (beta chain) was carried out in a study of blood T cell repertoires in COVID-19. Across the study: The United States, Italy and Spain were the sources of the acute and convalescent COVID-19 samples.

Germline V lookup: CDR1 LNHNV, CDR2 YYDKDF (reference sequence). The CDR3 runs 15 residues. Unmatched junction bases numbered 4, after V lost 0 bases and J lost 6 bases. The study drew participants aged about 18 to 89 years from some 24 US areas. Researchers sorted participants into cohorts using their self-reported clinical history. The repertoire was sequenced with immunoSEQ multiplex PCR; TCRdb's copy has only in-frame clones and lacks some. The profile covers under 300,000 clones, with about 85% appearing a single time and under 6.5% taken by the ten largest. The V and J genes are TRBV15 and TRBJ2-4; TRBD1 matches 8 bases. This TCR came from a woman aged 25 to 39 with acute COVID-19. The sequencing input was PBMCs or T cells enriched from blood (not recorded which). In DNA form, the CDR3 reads TGTGCCACCAGCAGAGATCAGGGGGCACCAAACATTCAGTACTTC. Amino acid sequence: CATSRDQGAPNIQYF.